This TCR beta chain derives from a study of T cell repertoires in cytomegalovirus infection. Study-wide background: CMV infection together with matching HLA type was indicated by public TCR beta signatures. Whole-study findings and limits: Ex vivo responses were dominated by HLA-C-restricted CMV-specific TCR beta clonotypes. There were carriers of CMV plus the relevant HLA, and cumulative public TCR beta family frequency identified them.

Trimming stripped 7 bases from V and 4 bases from J, with 7 bases between. The CDR3 covers 11 residues. Germline CDR1 and CDR2: LNHDA and SQIVND (reference sequence). TCRdb used MiXCR to reprocess the reads, holding one entry per CDR3 protein. The top ten hold about 15% of the sample, which has 250,000 to 300,000 distinct CDR3 sequences, about 26% seen once. In regard to this clonotype: The antigen remains unidentified.

This TCR came from a human donor in good health (CMV status not recorded). Some clones in this sample may be carry-over from other donors' samples. The sequencing input was PBMCs. The V and J genes are TRBV19 and TRBJ1-2; D is unresolved. The CDR3 is CASIGSYGYTF. The CDR3 nucleotides are TGTGCCAGTATCGGAAGCTATGGCTACACCTTC.